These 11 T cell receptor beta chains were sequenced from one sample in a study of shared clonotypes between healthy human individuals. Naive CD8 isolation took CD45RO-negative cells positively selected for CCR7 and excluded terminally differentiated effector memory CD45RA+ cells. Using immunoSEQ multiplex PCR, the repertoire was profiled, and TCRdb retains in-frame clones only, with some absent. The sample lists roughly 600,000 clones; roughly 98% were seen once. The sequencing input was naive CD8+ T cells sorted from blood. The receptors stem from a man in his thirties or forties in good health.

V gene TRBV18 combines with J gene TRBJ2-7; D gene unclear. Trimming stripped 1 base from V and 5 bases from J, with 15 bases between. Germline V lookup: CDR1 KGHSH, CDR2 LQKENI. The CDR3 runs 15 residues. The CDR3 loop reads CASSPRTVLWDEQYF. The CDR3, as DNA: TGTGCCAGCTCACCACGGACGGTACTTTGGGACGAGCAGTACTTC.

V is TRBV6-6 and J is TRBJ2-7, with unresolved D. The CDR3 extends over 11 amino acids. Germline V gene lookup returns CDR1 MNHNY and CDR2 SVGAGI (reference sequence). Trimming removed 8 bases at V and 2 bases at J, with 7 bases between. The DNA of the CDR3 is TGTGCCAGCGGTACTACCTACGAGCAGTACTTC. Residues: CASGTTYEQYF.

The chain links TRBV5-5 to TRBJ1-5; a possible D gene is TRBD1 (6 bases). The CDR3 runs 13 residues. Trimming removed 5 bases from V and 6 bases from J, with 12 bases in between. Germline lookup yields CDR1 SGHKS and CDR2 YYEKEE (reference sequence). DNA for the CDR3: TGTGCCAGCAGTCCCAGGGGCGGTCAGCCCCAGCATTTT. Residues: CASSPRGGQPQHF. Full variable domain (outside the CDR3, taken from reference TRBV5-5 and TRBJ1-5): DAGVTQSPTHLIKTRGQQVTLRCSPISGHKSVSWYQQVLGQGPQFIFQYYEKEERGRGNFPDRFSARQFPNYSSELNVNALLLGDSALYLCASSPRGGQPQHFGDGTRLSIL.

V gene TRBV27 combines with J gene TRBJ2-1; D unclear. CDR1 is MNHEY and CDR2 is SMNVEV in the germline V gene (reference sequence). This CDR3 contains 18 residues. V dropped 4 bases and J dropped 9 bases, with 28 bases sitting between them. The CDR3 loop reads CASSSRDSPSRALGEQFF. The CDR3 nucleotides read TGTGCCAGCAGTTCAAGAGACTCCCCCTCTAGGGCGTTAGGTGAGCAGTTCTTC.

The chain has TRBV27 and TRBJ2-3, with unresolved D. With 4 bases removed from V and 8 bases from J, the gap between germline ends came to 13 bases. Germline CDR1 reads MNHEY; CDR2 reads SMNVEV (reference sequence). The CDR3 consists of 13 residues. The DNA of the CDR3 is TGTGCCAGCAGTTCGGTCCTACTGGGTACGCAGTATTTT. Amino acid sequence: CASSSVLLGTQYF.

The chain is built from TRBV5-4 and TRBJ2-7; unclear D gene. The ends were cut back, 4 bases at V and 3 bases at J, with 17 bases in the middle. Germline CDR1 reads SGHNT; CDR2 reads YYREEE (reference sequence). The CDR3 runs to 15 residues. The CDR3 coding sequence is TGTGCCAGCAGCAGTTGGAACGGTCCCTACTACGAGCAGTACTTC. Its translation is CASSSWNGPYYEQYF. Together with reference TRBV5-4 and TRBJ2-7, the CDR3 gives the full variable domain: ETGVTQSPTHLIKTRGQQVTLRCSSQSGHNTVSWYQQALGQGPQFIFQYYREEENGRGNFPPRFSGLQFPNYSSELNVNALELDDSALYLCASSSWNGPYYEQYFGPGTRLTVT.

The CDR3 bases are TGCGCCAGCAGCCAAGAGCAGGGAGCACCAGAAGCTTTCTTT. Its protein product is CASSQEQGAPEAFF. This chain connects TRBV4-1 to TRBJ1-1; perhaps TRBD1 as D (5 bases). Per the germline V gene, CDR1 is MGHRA and CDR2 is YSYEKL. The CDR3 runs to 14 residues. Trimming took 0 bases from V and 8 from J, leaving 13 bases between them.

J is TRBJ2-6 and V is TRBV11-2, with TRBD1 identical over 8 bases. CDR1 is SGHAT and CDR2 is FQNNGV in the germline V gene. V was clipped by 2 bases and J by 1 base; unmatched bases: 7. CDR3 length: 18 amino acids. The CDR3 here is CASSLSGQGGSGANVLTF. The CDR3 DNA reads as TGTGCCAGCAGCTTATCTGGACAGGGCGGTTCTGGGGCCAACGTCCTGACTTTC.

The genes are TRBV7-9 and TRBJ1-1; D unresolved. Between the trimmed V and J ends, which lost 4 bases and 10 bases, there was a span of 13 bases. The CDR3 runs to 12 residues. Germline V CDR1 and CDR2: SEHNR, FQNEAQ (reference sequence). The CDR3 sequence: CASSSLPEGAFF. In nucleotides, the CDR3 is TGTGCCAGCAGCTCCCTCCCGGAGGGAGCTTTCTTT.

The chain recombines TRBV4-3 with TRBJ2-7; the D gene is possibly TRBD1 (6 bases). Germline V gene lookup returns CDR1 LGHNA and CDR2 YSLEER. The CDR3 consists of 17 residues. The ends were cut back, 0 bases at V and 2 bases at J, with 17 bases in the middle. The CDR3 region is CASSQDLSQGSPYEQYF. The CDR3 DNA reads TGCGCCAGCAGCCAAGATCTTTCACAGGGTAGCCCCTACGAGCAGTACTTC.

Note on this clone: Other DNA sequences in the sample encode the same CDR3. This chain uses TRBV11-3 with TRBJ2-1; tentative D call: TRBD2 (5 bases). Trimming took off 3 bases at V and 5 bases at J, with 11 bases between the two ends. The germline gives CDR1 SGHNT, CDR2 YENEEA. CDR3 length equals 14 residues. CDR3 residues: CASSFRGSDNEQFF. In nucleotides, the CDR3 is TGTGCCAGCAGCTTCCGGGGTAGCGACAATGAGCAGTTCTTC.